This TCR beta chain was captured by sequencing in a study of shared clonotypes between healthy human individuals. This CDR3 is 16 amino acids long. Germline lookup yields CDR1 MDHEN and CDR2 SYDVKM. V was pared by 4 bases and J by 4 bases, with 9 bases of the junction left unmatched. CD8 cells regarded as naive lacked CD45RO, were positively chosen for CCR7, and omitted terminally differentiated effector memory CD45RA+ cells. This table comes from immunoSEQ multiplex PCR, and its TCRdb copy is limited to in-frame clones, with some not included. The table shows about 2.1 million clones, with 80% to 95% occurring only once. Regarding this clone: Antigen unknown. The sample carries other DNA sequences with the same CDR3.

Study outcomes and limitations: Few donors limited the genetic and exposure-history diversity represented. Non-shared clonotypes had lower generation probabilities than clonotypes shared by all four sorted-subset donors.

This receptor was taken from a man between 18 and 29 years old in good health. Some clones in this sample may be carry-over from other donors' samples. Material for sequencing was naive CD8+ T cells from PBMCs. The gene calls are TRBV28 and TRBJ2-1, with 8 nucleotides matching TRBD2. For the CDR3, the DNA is TGTGCCAGCAGTTCACCTCGGGAGGGGTCGTACAATGAGCAGTTCTTC. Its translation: CASSSPREGSYNEQFF.